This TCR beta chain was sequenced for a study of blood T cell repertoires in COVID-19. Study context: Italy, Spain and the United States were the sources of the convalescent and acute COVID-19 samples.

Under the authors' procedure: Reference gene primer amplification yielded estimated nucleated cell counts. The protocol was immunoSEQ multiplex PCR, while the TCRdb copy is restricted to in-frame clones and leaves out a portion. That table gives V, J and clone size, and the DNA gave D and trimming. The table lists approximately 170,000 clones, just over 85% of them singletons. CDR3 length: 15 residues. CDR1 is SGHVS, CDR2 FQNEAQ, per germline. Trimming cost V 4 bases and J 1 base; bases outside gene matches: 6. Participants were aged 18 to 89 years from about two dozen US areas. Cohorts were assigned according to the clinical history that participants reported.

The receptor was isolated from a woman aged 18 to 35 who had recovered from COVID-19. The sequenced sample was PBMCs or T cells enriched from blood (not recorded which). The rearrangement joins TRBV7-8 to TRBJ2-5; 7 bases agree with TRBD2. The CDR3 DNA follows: TGTGCCAGCAGCTCCGCCGCTAGCGGCCAAGAGACCCAGTACTTC. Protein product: CASSSAASGQETQYF. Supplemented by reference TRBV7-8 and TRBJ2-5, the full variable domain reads GAGVSQSPRYKVAKRGQDVALRCDPISGHVSLFWYQQALGQGPEFLTYFQNEAQLDKSGLPSDRFFAERPEGSVSTLKIQRTQQEDSAVYLCASSSAASGQETQYFGPGTRLLVL.